Below are 26 T cell receptor beta chains sequenced from a single sample in a study of control samples from healthy donors and cancer patients. This table comes from immunoSEQ multiplex PCR, and its TCRdb copy is limited to in-frame clones, with some not included. The sample lists more than 150,000 clones, roughly 93% occurring once. Sequencing used blood. The source is a young man in good health.

The CDR3 protein is CASSFDPTRISYNEQFF. The CDR3 DNA reads TGTGCCAGCAGCTTTGACCCGACTAGGATATCCTACAATGAGCAGTTCTTC. The chain is built from TRBV5-7 and TRBJ2-1; TRBD2 might be the D (6 bases). TRBV5-7 is labeled an ORF, and its function is uncertain. V dropped 2 bases and J dropped 1 base, with 16 bases sitting between them. The CDR3 sequence is 17 residues long.

This clone appeared a single time. The CDR3 DNA follows: TGTGCCAGCAGCCAAGGGACAGGGGGGCACTATGGCTACACCTTC. Translating gives CASSQGTGGHYGYTF. J is TRBJ1-2 and V is TRBV14; TRBD1 agrees at 10 bases. V lost 1 base and J lost 3; bases outside the gene matches: 2. The CDR3 covers 15 residues. Germline V CDR1 and CDR2: SGHDN, FVKESK.

The chain uses TRBV12-3 or TRBV12-4 and TRBJ2-1; D call uncertain. This CDR3 spans 12 amino acids. The V gene lost 5 bases and the J gene lost 5 bases, with 7 bases spanning the gap. This CDR3 is CASSADHNEQFF. Written as DNA, the CDR3 is TGTGCCAGCAGTGCCGACCACAATGAGCAGTTCTTC.

The chain carries TRBV30 and TRBJ1-5, with 7 nucleotides matching TRBD1. V was clipped by 1 base and J by 6 bases; unmatched bases: 15. Germline values: CDR1 GTSNPN, CDR2 SVGIG (reference sequence). This CDR3 has 17 residues. The CDR3: CAWSGDRTGFFSQPQHF. In DNA form, the CDR3 reads TGTGCCTGGAGTGGTGATAGGACAGGATTCTTTAGTCAGCCCCAGCATTTT.

The chain uses TRBV5-4 and TRBJ2-5, with D maybe TRBD1 (5 bases). CDR3 length: 13 amino acids. Germline V gene lookup returns CDR1 SGHNT and CDR2 YYREEE (reference sequence). V gave up 0 bases and J gave up 12 bases, with 15 bases separating them. DNA of the CDR3: TGTGCCAGCAGCTTGGGCTGGACAACGGCAGAGTACTTC. It specifies CASSLGWTTAEYF.

The table lists this clone with a count of one. The V and J genes are TRBV28 and TRBJ1-5; no reliable D call. CDR3 length: 12 amino acids. Germline V lookup: CDR1 MDHEN, CDR2 SYDVKM. Deletions cut 5 bases from V and 1 base from J, with 3 bases between. CDR3 loop: CASSESNQPQHF. Here the CDR3 DNA reads TGTGCCAGCAGTGAAAGCAATCAGCCCCAGCATTTT.

The chain recombines TRBV24-1 with TRBJ2-1, with 7 bases identical to TRBD1. Germline V gene data show CDR1 as KGHDR and CDR2 as SFDVKD. This CDR3 has 15 amino acids. V lost 1 base, J lost 5 bases, and 4 bases stayed unmatched. The CDR3 here is CATSDLGTENNEQFF. CDR3 nucleotides: TGTGCCACCAGTGATTTAGGGACAGAGAACAATGAGCAGTTCTTC.

The rearrangement joins TRBV28 to TRBJ2-3; 12 bases align to TRBD2. Germline trimming cut 5 bases from V and 3 bases from J; bases unmatched to any gene: 6. Germline CDR1 is MDHEN and CDR2 is SYDVKM. CDR3 length equals 16 residues. The CDR3 region has the DNA TGTGCCAGCAGTCCCTCTAGCGGGGGGGCAACAGATACGCAGTATTTT. This codes for CASSPSSGGATDTQYF.

V usage is TRBV6-2 or TRBV6-3 and J usage is TRBJ2-7; D tentatively reads TRBD1 or TRBD2 (5 bases each). In germline, CDR1 is MNHEY, CDR2 SVGEGT. There are 15 residues in the CDR3. V lost 5 bases and J lost 7, with 21 bases in between. The CDR3: CASSRPGPSFVEQYF. CDR3 nucleotides: TGTGCCAGCAGTAGACCGGGACCCAGTTTTGTGGAGCAGTACTTC.

V is TRBV24-1 and J is TRBJ2-2; 10 bases line up with TRBD2. CDR3 length equals 16 residues. The V segment lost 6 bases and the J segment 5 bases; nucleotides outside the gene matches: 8. CDR1 and CDR2 from the germline V gene are KGHDR and SFDVKD. This CDR3 reads CATSIIKRGGTGELFF. As DNA, the CDR3 is TGTGCCACCAGTATCATTAAGCGGGGGGGTACCGGGGAGCTGTTTTTT.

This sequence joins TRBV30 and TRBJ2-2; perhaps TRBD2 as D (5 bases). The V end lost 2 bases, the J end lost 6 bases, and 10 bases lay between the germline ends. Germline CDR1 is GTSNPN and CDR2 is SVGIG (reference sequence). The CDR3 length is 13 residues. The DNA of the CDR3 is TGTGCCTGGAGTAACACTAGAGCCGGGGAGCTGTTTTTT. Its translation is CAWSNTRAGELFF.

The rearrangement joins TRBV25-1 to TRBJ2-7, with D unclear. With 2 bases removed from V and 3 bases from J, the gap between germline ends came to 5 bases. The CDR3 is 12 amino acids. The germline V gene encodes CDR1 MGHDK and CDR2 SYGVNS. As DNA, the CDR3 is TGTGCCAGCAGTGAAGACGGCTACGAGCAGTACTTC. It is translated as CASSEDGYEQYF.

This chain links TRBV18 with TRBJ2-1; D might be TRBD2 (6 bases). Germline V gene data show CDR1 as KGHSH and CDR2 as LQKENI. V gave up 4 bases and J gave up 0 bases, with 16 bases separating them. CDR3 length: 17 amino acids. The CDR3 reads CASSRPTSPSSYNEQFF. The CDR3 coding sequence is TGTGCCAGCTCACGACCAACTAGCCCGAGCTCCTACAATGAGCAGTTCTTC.

V and J are TRBV9 and TRBJ2-2; perhaps TRBD1 as D (5 bases). Germline lookup yields CDR1 SGDLS and CDR2 YYNGEE. The CDR3 has 15 amino acids. V was pared by 0 bases and J by 5 bases, with 11 bases between. DNA of the CDR3: TGTGCCAGCAGCGTAGCGGCAGGGTGGACCGGGGAGCTGTTTTTT. The encoded protein is CASSVAAGWTGELFF.

The chain uses TRBV5-5 and TRBJ2-1, with a possible D match to TRBD2 (7 bases). Germline V gene data show CDR1 as SGHKS and CDR2 as YYEKEE (reference sequence). V lost 3 bases to trimming and J lost 1 base, with 17 bases between them. The CDR3 is 17 amino acids. The CDR3 DNA reads as TGTGCCAGCAGCTCCAGGGGTGGCGGGGGTTCCTACAATGAGCAGTTCTTC. This sequence encodes CASSSRGGGGSYNEQFF.

CDR3 nucleotide sequence: TGTGCCAGCTCACCTCGGGCAGGGGCTACAAACACCATATATTTT. Protein: CASSPRAGATNTIYF. This chain links TRBV18 with TRBJ1-3; possible D gene TRBD1, 6 bases. V lost 3 bases to trimming and J lost 6 bases, with 15 bases between them. Per germline, CDR1 KGHSH and CDR2 LQKENI. This CDR3 has 15 amino acids. The full variable domain, with the rest looked up from reference TRBV18 and TRBJ1-3, is NAGVMQNPRHLVRRRGQEARLRCSPMKGHSHVYWYRQLPEEGLKFMVYLQKENIIDESGMPKERFSAEFPKEGPSILRIQQVVRGDSAAYFCASSPRAGATNTIYFGEGSWLTVV.

The chain combines TRBV3-1 (or the pseudogene TRBV3-2) with TRBJ1-6; no reliable D call. This CDR3 is built from 13 residues. V was shortened by 4 bases and J by 9 bases, with 10 bases between the two germline ends. Germline lookup yields CDR1 LGHDT and CDR2 YNNKEL (reference sequence). Here the CDR3 reads CASSPAAGSPLHF. CDR3 DNA sequence: TGTGCCAGCAGCCCTGCGGCGGGTTCACCCCTCCACTTT.

The chain has TRBV5-5 and TRBJ1-2; possibly TRBD1 for D (5 bases). V was clipped by 2 bases and J by 2 bases, with 13 bases between them. The length of the CDR3 is 15 residues. Germline V gene sequence: CDR1 SGHKS, CDR2 YYEKEE (reference sequence). The CDR3 DNA reads as TGTGCCAGCAGCTTAACCGGGACGGCCAACTATGGCTACACCTTC. Translated: CASSLTGTANYGYTF. The full variable domain, completed using reference TRBV5-5 and TRBJ1-2, is DAGVTQSPTHLIKTRGQQVTLRCSPISGHKSVSWYQQVLGQGPQFIFQYYEKEERGRGNFPDRFSARQFPNYSSELNVNALLLGDSALYLCASSLTGTANYGYTFGSGTRLTVV.

This rearrangement joins TRBV28 to TRBJ2-3; perhaps TRBD1 as D (5 bases). The CDR3 extends over 14 amino acids. Trimming left V 6 bases short and J 1 base short, with 11 bases between. Germline CDR1 reads MDHEN; CDR2 reads SYDVKM. CDR3 nucleotides: TGTGCCAGCAGGGTGGGGCCCCGCACAGATACGCAGTATTTT. Its protein is CASRVGPRTDTQYF.

V usage is TRBV6-5 and J usage is TRBJ2-7, with no clear D. Germline CDR1 is MNHEY and CDR2 is SVGAGI. CDR3 size: 15 residues. Between the trimmed V and J ends, which lost 8 bases and 2 bases, there was a span of 19 bases. This CDR3 is CASRRSLSGPYEQYF. In DNA, the CDR3 is TGTGCCAGCCGCCGCTCACTCAGTGGCCCCTACGAGCAGTACTTC.

The chain carries TRBV9 and TRBJ2-6, with D unclear. Germline CDR1 and CDR2: SGDLS and YYNGEE. V lost 4 bases, J lost 0 bases, and 11 bases lay in between. The CDR3 covers 16 residues. The CDR3 sequence: CASSPTRISGANVLTF. The CDR3 DNA reads as TGTGCCAGCAGCCCAACACGAATCTCTGGGGCCAACGTCCTGACTTTC.

The rearrangement links TRBV7-3 to TRBJ1-1; D is undetermined. Germline CDR1 reads SGHTA; CDR2 reads FQGTGA. The CDR3 consists of 13 residues. Between the trimmed V and J ends, which lost 2 bases and 4 bases, there was a span of 8 bases. This CDR3 is CASSLLIGTEAFF. CDR3 bases: TGTGCCAGCAGCTTATTGATTGGCACTGAAGCTTTCTTT.

This chain connects TRBV12-3 or TRBV12-4 to TRBJ1-4; a possible D gene is TRBD1 (6 bases). The CDR3 consists of 13 residues. Trimming shortened V by 10 bases and J by 8 bases, and 17 bases separated the two germline ends. The CDR3 loop is CATQGGGGEKLFF. In nucleotides, the CDR3 is TGTGCCACACAGGGAGGAGGTGGGGAAAAACTGTTTTTT.

In this sample, this clone turned up once. The rearrangement uses TRBV27 and TRBJ1-5; D gene ambiguous. The CDR3 length is 13 residues. CDR1 and CDR2 (germline): MNHEY, SMNVEV (reference sequence). Trimming cost V 2 bases and J 9 bases, with 11 bases left between them. The chain's CDR3 is CASSLTEDGPQHF. CDR3 bases: TGTGCCAGCAGTTTAACGGAGGACGGGCCCCAGCATTTT.

CDR3 sequence: CASSRGGAEGLGQFF. As DNA, the CDR3 is TGTGCCAGCAGCCGCGGGGGGGCAGAAGGGCTGGGGCAGTTCTTC. The gene calls are TRBV14 and TRBJ2-1, with 9 bases matching TRBD2. Germline assignment: CDR1 SGHDN and CDR2 FVKESK. Losses at the gene ends were 4 bases for V and 12 bases for J; bases not matched to a gene: 13. CDR3 length: 15 residues. Together with reference TRBV14 and TRBJ2-1, the CDR3 gives the full variable domain: EAGVTQFPSHSVIEKGQTVTLRCDPISGHDNLYWYRRVMGKEIKFLLHFVKESKQDESGMPNNRFLAERTGGTYSTLKVQPAELEDSGVYFCASSRGGAEGLGQFFGPGTRLTVL.

This chain uses TRBV11-2 with TRBJ2-7; no clear D. The CDR3 contains 14 residues. Germline V lookup: CDR1 SGHAT, CDR2 FQNNGV. The V end was cut by 5 bases, the J end by 3 bases, with 14 bases between. The CDR3 here is CASSPTRGYYEQYF. DNA of the CDR3: TGTGCCAGCAGCCCTACCCGAGGCTACTACGAGCAGTACTTC.